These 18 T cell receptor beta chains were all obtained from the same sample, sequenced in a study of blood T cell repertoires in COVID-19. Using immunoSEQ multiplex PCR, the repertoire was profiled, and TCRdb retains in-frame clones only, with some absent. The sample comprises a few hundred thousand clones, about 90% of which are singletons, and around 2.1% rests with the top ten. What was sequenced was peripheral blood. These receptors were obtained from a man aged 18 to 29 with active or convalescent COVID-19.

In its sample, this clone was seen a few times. The CDR3 sequence: CASSVAGDYEQYF. In DNA form, the CDR3 reads TGTGCCAGCTCAGTAGCGGGAGACTACGAGCAGTACTTC. The chain has TRBV18 and TRBJ2-7; 9 nucleotides align to TRBD2. J was trimmed by 3 bases and V by 5 bases; bases with no gene match: 2. CDR3 length equals 13 residues. Germline V CDR1 and CDR2: KGHSH, LQKENI. The full variable domain, completed using reference TRBV18 and TRBJ2-7, is NAGVMQNPRHLVRRRGQEARLRCSPMKGHSHVYWYRQLPEEGLKFMVYLQKENIIDESGMPKERFSAEFPKEGPSILRIQQVVRGDSAAYFCASSVAGDYEQYFGPGTRLTVT.

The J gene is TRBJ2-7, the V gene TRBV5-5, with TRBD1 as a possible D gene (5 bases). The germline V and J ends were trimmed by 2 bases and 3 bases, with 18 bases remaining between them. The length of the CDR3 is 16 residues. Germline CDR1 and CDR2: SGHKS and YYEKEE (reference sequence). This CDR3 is CASSFRVPTEYYEQYF. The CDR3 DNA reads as TGTGCCAGCAGCTTTCGAGTCCCGACAGAGTACTACGAGCAGTACTTC.

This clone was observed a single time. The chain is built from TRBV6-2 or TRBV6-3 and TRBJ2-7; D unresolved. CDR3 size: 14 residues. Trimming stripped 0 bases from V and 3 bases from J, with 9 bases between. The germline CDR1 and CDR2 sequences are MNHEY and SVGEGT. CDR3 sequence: CASSYSMTGYEQYF. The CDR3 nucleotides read TGTGCCAGCAGTTACTCGATGACTGGCTACGAGCAGTACTTC.

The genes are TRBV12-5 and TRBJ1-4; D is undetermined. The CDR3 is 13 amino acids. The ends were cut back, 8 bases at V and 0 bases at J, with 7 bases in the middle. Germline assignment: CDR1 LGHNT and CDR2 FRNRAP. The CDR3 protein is CASRPATNEKLFF. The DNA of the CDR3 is TGTGCTAGTCGTCCTGCAACTAATGAAAAACTGTTTTTT.

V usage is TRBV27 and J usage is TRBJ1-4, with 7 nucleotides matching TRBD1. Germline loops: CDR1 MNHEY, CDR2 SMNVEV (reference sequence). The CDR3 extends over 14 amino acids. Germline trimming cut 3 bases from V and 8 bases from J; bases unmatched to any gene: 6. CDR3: CASSFGQAREKLFF. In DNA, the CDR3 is TGTGCCAGCAGTTTTGGACAGGCTCGCGAAAAACTGTTTTTT.

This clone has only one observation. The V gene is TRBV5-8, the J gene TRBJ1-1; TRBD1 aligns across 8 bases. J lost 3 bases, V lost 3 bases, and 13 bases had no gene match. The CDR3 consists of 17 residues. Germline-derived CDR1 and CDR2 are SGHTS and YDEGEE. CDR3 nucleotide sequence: TGTGCCAGCAGCTCCGGGACAGGAGGGTATGGGGACACTGAAGCTTTCTTT. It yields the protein CASSSGTGGYGDTEAFF.

CDR3 DNA: TGTGCCAGCAGCACAACAGGGAGCCCCTCGGGAGAGCAGTACTTC. Translation gives CASSTTGSPSGEQYF. The chain combines TRBV7-6 with TRBJ2-7; perhaps TRBD1 as D (6 bases). Trimming took off 5 bases at V and 7 bases at J, with 21 bases between the two ends. This CDR3 is 15 amino acids long. The germline V gene has CDR1 SGHVS and CDR2 FNYEAQ.

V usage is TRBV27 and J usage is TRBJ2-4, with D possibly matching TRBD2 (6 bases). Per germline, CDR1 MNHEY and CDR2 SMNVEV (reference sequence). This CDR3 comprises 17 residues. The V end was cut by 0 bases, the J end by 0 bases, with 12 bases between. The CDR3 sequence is CASSLSFGGIAKNIQYF. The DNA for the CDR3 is TGTGCCAGCAGTTTATCGTTCGGGGGTATAGCCAAAAACATTCAGTACTTC.

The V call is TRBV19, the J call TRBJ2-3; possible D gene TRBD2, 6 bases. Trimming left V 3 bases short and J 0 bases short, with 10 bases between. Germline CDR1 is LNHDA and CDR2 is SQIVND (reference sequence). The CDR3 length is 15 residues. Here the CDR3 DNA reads TGTGCCAGTAGTATGTCGGGAGCTAGCACAGATACGCAGTATTTT. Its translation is CASSMSGASTDTQYF.

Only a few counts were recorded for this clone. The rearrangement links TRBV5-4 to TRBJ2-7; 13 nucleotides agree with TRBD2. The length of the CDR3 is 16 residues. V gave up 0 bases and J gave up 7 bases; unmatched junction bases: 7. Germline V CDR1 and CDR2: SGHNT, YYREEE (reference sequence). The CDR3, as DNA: TGTGCCAGCAGCTTGGGACTAGCGGGAGGTCGGGGAGAGCAGTACTTC. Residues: CASSLGLAGGRGEQYF.

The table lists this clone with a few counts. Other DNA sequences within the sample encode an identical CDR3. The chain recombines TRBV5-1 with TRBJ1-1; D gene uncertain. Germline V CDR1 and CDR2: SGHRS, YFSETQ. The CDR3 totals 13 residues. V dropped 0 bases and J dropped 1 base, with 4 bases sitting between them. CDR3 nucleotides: TGCGCCAGCAGCTTGGAACAGAACACTGAAGCTTTCTTT. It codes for CASSLEQNTEAFF.

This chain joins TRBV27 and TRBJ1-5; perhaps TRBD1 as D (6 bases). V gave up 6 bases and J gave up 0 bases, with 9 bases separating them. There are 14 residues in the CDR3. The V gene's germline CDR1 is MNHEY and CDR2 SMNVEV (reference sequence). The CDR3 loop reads CASRLQGSNQPQHF. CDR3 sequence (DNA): TGTGCCAGCAGGCTACAGGGTAGCAATCAGCCCCAGCATTTT.

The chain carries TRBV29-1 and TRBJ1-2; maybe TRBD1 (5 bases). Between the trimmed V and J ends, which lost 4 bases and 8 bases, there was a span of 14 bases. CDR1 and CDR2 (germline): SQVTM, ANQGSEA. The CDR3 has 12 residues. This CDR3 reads CSVGWQGYGYTF. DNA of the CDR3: TGCAGCGTTGGGTGGCAGGGATACGGCTACACCTTC.

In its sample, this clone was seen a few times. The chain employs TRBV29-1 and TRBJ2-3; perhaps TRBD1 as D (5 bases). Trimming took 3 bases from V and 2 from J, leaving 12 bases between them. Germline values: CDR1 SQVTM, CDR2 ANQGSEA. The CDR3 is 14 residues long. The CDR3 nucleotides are TGCAGCGTTGAGGGCAGGGCTTCCACAGATACGCAGTATTTT. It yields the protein CSVEGRASTDTQYF.

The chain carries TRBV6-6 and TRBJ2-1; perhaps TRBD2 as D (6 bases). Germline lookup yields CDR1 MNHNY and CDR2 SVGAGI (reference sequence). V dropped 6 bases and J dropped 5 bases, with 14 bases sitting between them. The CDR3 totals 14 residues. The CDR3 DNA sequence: TGTGCCAGCAGCCGCCCGGGACTCCACAATGAGCAGTTCTTC. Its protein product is CASSRPGLHNEQFF.

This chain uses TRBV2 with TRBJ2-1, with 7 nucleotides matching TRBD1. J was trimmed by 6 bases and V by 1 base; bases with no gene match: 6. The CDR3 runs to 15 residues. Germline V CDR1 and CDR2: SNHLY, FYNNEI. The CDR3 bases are TGTGCCAGCAGTGAAGACAGGGGTCGTGTCAATGAGCAGTTCTTC. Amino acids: CASSEDRGRVNEQFF. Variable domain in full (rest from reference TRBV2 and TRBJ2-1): EPEVTQTPSHQVTQMGQEVILRCVPISNHLYFYWYRQILGQKVEFLVSFYNNEISEKSEIFDDQFSVERPDGSNFTLKIRSTKLEDSAMYFCASSEDRGRVNEQFFGPGTRLTVL.

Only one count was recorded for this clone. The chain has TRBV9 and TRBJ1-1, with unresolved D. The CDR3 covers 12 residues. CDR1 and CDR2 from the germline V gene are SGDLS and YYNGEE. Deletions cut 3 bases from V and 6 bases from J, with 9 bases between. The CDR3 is CASSGLSAEAFF. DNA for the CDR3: TGTGCCAGCAGCGGTTTATCCGCTGAAGCTTTCTTT. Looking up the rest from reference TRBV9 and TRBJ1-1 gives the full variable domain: DSGVTQTPKHLITATGQRVTLRCSPRSGDLSVYWYQQSLDQGLQFLIQYYNGEERAKGNILERFSAQQFPDLHSELNLSSLELGDSALYFCASSGLSAEAFFGQGTRLTVV.

The CDR3 nucleotides read TGTGCCAGCAGTCTGACTAGCACTGGGGAGCTGTTTTTT. As protein: CASSLTSTGELFF. This chain uses TRBV6-5 with TRBJ2-2; 7 bases are shared with TRBD2. The CDR3 has 13 residues. CDR1 MNHEY and CDR2 SVGAGI come from the germline V gene. The ends lost 5 bases at V and 8 bases at J; junction bases unmatched: 5.